The rows below give T cell receptor beta chains drawn from one sample of a study of control samples from healthy donors and cancer patients. Assay: immunoSEQ multiplex PCR; the TCRdb copy retains only in-frame clones and omits some. The repertoire holds more than 95,000 clones, 90% to 95% seen once, with less than 10% in the top ten. The sequencing sample was made of blood. The receptor set was obtained from a man aged 18 to 30 in good health. The CDR3 runs from the conserved cysteine through the conserved F or W. The D gene is left open where the match is weak. Some rows have no size entry. The others give once, few or many, or a class for an expanded clone.

J gene | D gene | clone size | V gene | CDR3 DNA | CDR3 protein
TRBJ1-5 | - | - | TRBV12-3/TRBV12-4 | TGTGCCAGCAGTCGTAGAGACCAGCCCCAGCATTTT | CASSRRDQPQHF
TRBJ2-5 | - | - | TRBV3-1/TRBV3-2 | TGTGCCAGCAGCCAAGGTCTCCAAGAGACCCAGTACTTC | CASSQGLQETQYF
TRBJ2-5 | - | - | TRBV11-2 | TGTGCCAGCAGCTTAGATTATTCCAGCAGGGAGACCCAGTACTTC | CASSLDYSSRETQYF
TRBJ1-2 | TRBD1 | - | TRBV6-5 | TGTGCCAGCAGTCCGACCCCGGGACAGGGATATGGCTACACCTTC | CASSPTPGQGYGYTF
TRBJ1-6 | - | - | TRBV25-1 | TGTGCCAGCAGTGAGGGGAATTCACCCCTCCACTTT | CASSEGNSPLHF
TRBJ1-2 | - | once | TRBV11-3 | TGTGCCAGCAGCGGAGAGGGCACTCTGCGCGGCTACACCTTC | CASSGEGTLRGYTF
TRBJ2-7 | - | - | TRBV19 | TGTGCCAGTAGTTTACGGCCGGGACACGACGAGCAGTACTTC | CASSLRPGHDEQYF
TRBJ2-7 | - | - | TRBV20-1 | TGCAGTGCTGGGGACTACGAGCAGTACTTC | CSAGDYEQYF
TRBJ2-2 | TRBD2 | - | TRBV5-1 | TGCGCCAGCAGCGTAAGGACTAGCGGGAATACCGGGGAGCTGTTTTTT | CASSVRTSGNTGELFF
TRBJ1-1 | TRBD1 | few | TRBV6-4 | TGTGCCAGCAGTCCCGGACAGGGGACCACTGAAGCTTTCTTT | CASSPGQGTTEAFF
TRBJ2-7 | TRBD2 | - | TRBV7-2 | TGTGCCAGCAGCTTCTCGGCGGGGGGAGTTTCCTACGAGCAGTACTTC | CASSFSAGGVSYEQYF
TRBJ2-1 | TRBD1 | once | TRBV12-5 | TGTGCTAGTGGTTTGGACAGGGGGTCTAATGAGCAGTTCTTC | CASGLDRGSNEQFF
TRBJ1-1 | - | once | TRBV28 | TGTGCCAGCAGTTTTAGTAACACTGAAGCTTTCTTT | CASSFSNTEAFF
TRBJ2-7 | - | - | TRBV9 | TGTGCCAGCAGTACGGGAGCCACCTCCTACGAGCAGTACTTC | CASSTGATSYEQYF
TRBJ1-1 | - | - | TRBV6-4 | TGTGCCAGCAGCGCGACAGAGAACACTGAAGCTTTCTTT | CASSATENTEAFF
TRBJ2-7 | TRBD1 | - | TRBV7-9 | TGTGCCAGCAGCCCCACCCGGACAGGGCAACCCTACGAGCAGTACTTC | CASSPTRTGQPYEQYF
TRBJ2-1 | - | - | TRBV28 | TGTGCCAGCATCTACCGCGGGACACCTCCCACAAATGAGCAGTTCTTC | CASIYRGTPPTNEQFF
TRBJ2-5 | TRBD1 | few | TRBV29-1 | TGCAGCGTCGGGCTCCCAGGGGGCCAAGAGACCCAGTACTTC | CSVGLPGGQETQYF
TRBJ1-1 | - | - | TRBV18 | TGTGCCAGCTTTTCCGGGATCGGGGGTAGCACTGAAGCTTTCTTT | CASFSGIGGSTEAFF
TRBJ1-1 | TRBD1 | - | TRBV9 | TGTGCCAGCAGCCCGCCAGGGGGTCGAAACACTGAAGCTTTCTTT | CASSPPGGRNTEAFF
TRBJ1-1 | - | - | TRBV27 | TGTGCCAGCAATGGGGGAACTGAAGCTTTCTTT | CASNGGTEAFF
TRBJ2-7 | - | once | TRBV7-2 | TGTGCCAGCAGCTCCACAGGGAGCTCCTACGAGCAGTACTTC | CASSSTGSSYEQYF
TRBJ2-7 | TRBD1 | - | TRBV14 | TGTGCCAGCAGCTGGGGACAGGGCTTCTACGAGCAGTACTTC | CASSWGQGFYEQYF
TRBJ1-2 | TRBD1 | - | TRBV2 | TGTGCCAGCAGTAGACAGGGGGACTATGGCTACACCTTC | CASSRQGDYGYTF
TRBJ1-5 | TRBD1 | - | TRBV2 | TGTGCCAGCAGGAGGGACAGGGCTCATTATCAGCCCCAGCATTTT | CASRRDRAHYQPQHF
TRBJ2-1 | - | once | TRBV7-2 | TGTGCCAGCAGCCCAAGTGCGGATTACAATGAGCAGTTCTTC | CASSPSADYNEQFF
TRBJ2-1 | - | - | TRBV6-6 | TGTGCCAGCAGCCGTACTAGTGTCAATGAGCAGTTCTTC | CASSRTSVNEQFF
TRBJ2-1 | TRBD2 | - | TRBV27 | TGTGCCAGCAGTTTATCGAGCGGGAGCATTGAGCAGTTCTTC | CASSLSSGSIEQFF
TRBJ2-2 | - | - | TRBV6-5 | TGTGCCAGCAGTTACTCGGGGGGCGGGGAGCTGTTTTTT | CASSYSGGGELFF
TRBJ2-1 | TRBD2 | - | TRBV11-1 | TGTGCCAGCAGCTTCATCCGGGAGGGGAACAATGAGCAGTTCTTC | CASSFIREGNNEQFF
TRBJ1-5 | - | - | TRBV6-1 | TGTGCCAGCAGTGAAAAGGTGGGCTATAATCAGCCCCAGCATTTT | CASSEKVGYNQPQHF
TRBJ2-4 | TRBD1 | - | TRBV9 | TGTGCCAGCAGCGGCGGGACAGGGCTGAAAAACATTCAGTACTTC | CASSGGTGLKNIQYF
TRBJ2-5 | TRBD2 | - | TRBV4-2 | TGTGCCAGCAGCCAAAGTCTCGTGGGGGGGGGTGTGGAGACCCAGTACTTC | CASSQSLVGGGVETQYF
TRBJ1-1 | - | once | TRBV5-4 | TGTGCCAGCAGCTTGATTGGGGACTCTGAAGCTTTCTTT | CASSLIGDSEAFF
TRBJ1-1 | - | - | TRBV7-9 | TGTGCCAGCAGCCCCCCGGGGCTCAACACTGAAGCTTTCTTT | CASSPPGLNTEAFF
TRBJ1-1 | - | - | TRBV7-9 | TGTGCCAGCAGCCCTGACTTACCCGGGTTAATGAACACTGAAGCTTTCTTT | CASSPDLPGLMNTEAFF
TRBJ1-2 | - | - | TRBV7-9 | TGTGCCAGCAGCTTACTGGACTATGGCTACACCTTC | CASSLLDYGYTF
TRBJ2-5 | TRBD1 | - | TRBV4-1 | TGCGCCACGTCGGACAGGCCACAAGAGACCCAGTACTTC | CATSDRPQETQYF
TRBJ2-1 | - | - | TRBV7-2 | TGTGCCAGCAGCTCATCCCCCATACTAGGGAATGAGCAGTTCTTC | CASSSSPILGNEQFF